This note documents a single T cell receptor (beta chain) sequence. Its antigen is as yet unknown. The data were obtained in a study of T cell responses to AZD1222 COVID-19 vaccine. Libraries were prepared by immunoSEQ multiplex PCR; TCRdb keeps only in-frame clonotypes and omits some of them. There are about 94,000 clones in the sample; roughly 90% occur only once, and about 12% lies in the top ten. J gave up 3 bases and V 6 bases, and 18 bases lay outside the gene matches. Germline V lookup: CDR1 MNHNY, CDR2 SVGAGI (reference sequence). This CDR3 contains 20 residues. Notes on the study in general: Reportedly, nearly half the spike-specific TCRs target unmutated variant regions. None of the repertoires were sampled until the peak T cell response had passed.

The chain has TRBV6-6 and TRBJ2-3, with 13 positions matching TRBD2. This receptor was obtained from an adult who received the AZD1222 COVID-19 vaccine. This sample comprised peripheral blood, obtained 28 days after the second AZD1222 dose. The CDR3 DNA follows: TGTGCCAGCAGCCGAAGCGTTCCGGGACTAGCGGGGAGGGGGACAGATACGCAGTATTTT. It specifies CASSRSVPGLAGRGTDTQYF.